One and the same sample provided the 32 T cell receptor beta chains below, sequenced in a study of T-cell reconstitution after alpha-beta-depleted transplantation in children (dated by TCRdb to the mid-2010s). The method behind the library was PCR. The sequencing machine was an Illumina HiSeq 2500. To normalize quantification of the TCRbeta repertoire, the TCR libraries were built with molecular barcoding that relied on unique molecular identifiers. TCRdb reran the public reads through fastp at Q25 and MiXCR, keeping productive beta chains. Every distinct CDR3 protein forms one entry, paired with its most common genes and DNA. Within this sample are roughly 300,000 distinct CDR3 sequences, with around 10% of them counted one time only. The ten largest clonotypes hold roughly a quarter of the sample. The sample's treatment or condition label, decoded: allogeneic hematopoietic cell transplantation with graft depleted of TCRalphabeta T cells and CD19 B cells.

The sample in question was peripheral blood, obtained 180 days after TCRalphabeta/CD19-depleted stem cell transplant. These receptors were collected from a male patient between 2 and 10 years old who had a stem cell transplant for chronic granulomatous disease, so the T cells may come from the graft donor.

The rearrangement joins TRBV15 to TRBJ2-5; no firm D call. Per the germline V gene, CDR1 is LNHNV and CDR2 is YYDKDF (reference sequence). This CDR3 has 16 amino acids. V lost 1 base and J lost 0, with 12 bases in between. CDR3 protein: CATSRGARGYQETQYF. The CDR3 DNA sequence: TGTGCCACCAGCAGAGGGGCCCGTGGTTACCAAGAGACCCAGTACTTC. Supplemented by reference TRBV15 and TRBJ2-5, the full variable domain reads DAMVIQNPRYQVTQFGKPVTLSCSQTLNHNVMYWYQQKSSQAPKLLFHYYDKDFNNEADTPDNFQSRRPNTSFCFLDIRSPGLGDTAMYLCATSRGARGYQETQYFGPGTRLLVL.

This clonotype has at least ten counts. The V and J genes are TRBV28 and TRBJ2-1; 8 bases map to TRBD1. Unmatched junction bases numbered 17, after V lost 9 bases and J lost 4 bases. The CDR3 covers 17 residues. Per the germline V gene, CDR1 is MDHEN and CDR2 is SYDVKM. CDR3 region: CASHDPQNRGEYNEQFF. CDR3 sequence (DNA): TGTGCCAGTCACGACCCCCAAAACAGGGGGGAATACAATGAGCAGTTCTTC.

This clonotype was picked up many times. This chain connects TRBV25-1 to TRBJ2-1; D unclear. There are 12 residues in the CDR3. The germline V gene encodes CDR1 MGHDK and CDR2 SYGVNS. V dropped 6 bases and J dropped 8 bases, with 11 bases sitting between them. CDR3 coding DNA: TGTGCCAGCAGCCTGATTTGGGATGAGCAGTTCTTC. Translated: CASSLIWDEQFF. Combining the CDR3 with reference TRBV25-1 and TRBJ2-1 gives the whole variable domain EADIYQTPRYLVIGTGKKITLECSQTMGHDKMYWYQQDPGMELHLIHYSYGVNSTEKGDLSSESTVSRIRTEHFPLTLESARPSHTSQYLCASSLIWDEQFFGPGTRLTVL.

This rearrangement joins TRBV19 to TRBJ1-3; TRBD1 matches 7 bases. Germline V gene sequence: CDR1 LNHDA, CDR2 SQIVND (reference sequence). The CDR3 contains 13 residues. After removal of 9 bases from V and 0 bases from J, the junction contained 2 bases not matched to a gene. The chain's CDR3 is CASNRGSGNTIYF. In DNA form, the CDR3 reads TGTGCCAGCAACAGGGGCTCTGGAAACACCATATATTTT.

Ten or more counts support this clonotype. The genes are TRBV2 and TRBJ2-4, with D perhaps matching TRBD2 (5 bases). With 4 bases removed from V and 0 bases from J, the gap between germline ends came to 7 bases. Germline V gene sequence: CDR1 SNHLY, CDR2 FYNNEI. The CDR3 has 14 residues. The CDR3 protein is CASSGEIAKNIQYF. The CDR3, as DNA: TGTGCCAGCAGTGGGGAGATAGCCAAAAACATTCAGTACTTC.

In its sample, this clonotype was seen many times. The CDR3 region has the DNA TGCAGCGTGGGCCGGCAGAACAATGAGCAGTTCTTC. Its protein product is CSVGRQNNEQFF. The chain is built from TRBV29-1 and TRBJ2-1, with D unclear. V gave up 6 bases and J gave up 5 bases, with 11 bases separating them. Germline values: CDR1 SQVTM, CDR2 ANQGSEA. This CDR3 region has 12 residues.

Points on this clonotype: A read error is possible here, since a much larger clone lies one base away. Written as DNA, the CDR3 is TGTGCCAGCAGCCCTTCGAAAGGGAGAGAGACCCAGTACTTC. Translation gives CASSPSKGRETQYF. The rearrangement uses TRBV6-1 and TRBJ2-5; TRBD2 is a possible D gene (5 bases). The V and J ends lost 6 bases and 4 bases respectively, with 15 bases between them. Germline V gene sequence: CDR1 MNHNS, CDR2 SASEGT. CDR3 length: 14 residues.

Worth noting for this clonotype: A much larger clone differs from this one at a single base, so this may be a read error. This rearrangement joins TRBV24-1 to TRBJ2-1; D uncertain. CDR3 length: 13 amino acids. Germline values: CDR1 KGHDR, CDR2 SFDVKD. Trimming pared 8 bases from V and 7 bases from J, leaving 14 bases between. CDR3 residues: CATNVSGRNEQFF. The CDR3 nucleotides read TGTGCCACCAATGTGTCAGGCAGGAATGAGCAGTTCTTC.

This clonotype appeared many times. DNA for the CDR3: TGTGCCACCAGCAGAGCCGGTAAACTAGCGGGCAAATCCTACACCGGGGAGCTGTTTTTT. It encodes CATSRAGKLAGKSYTGELFF. The V and J genes are TRBV15 and TRBJ2-2; 9 bases agree with TRBD2. This CDR3 is built from 20 residues. Germline loops: CDR1 LNHNV, CDR2 YYDKDF (reference sequence). V was pared by 1 base and J by 3 bases, with 15 bases of the junction left unmatched. The full variable domain, rest sourced from reference TRBV15 and TRBJ2-2, is DAMVIQNPRYQVTQFGKPVTLSCSQTLNHNVMYWYQQKSSQAPKLLFHYYDKDFNNEADTPDNFQSRRPNTSFCFLDIRSPGLGDTAMYLCATSRAGKLAGKSYTGELFFGEGSRLTVL.

In this sample, this clonotype turned up many times. The chain uses TRBV7-2 and TRBJ2-7; tentatively, D is TRBD2 (5 bases). From germline, CDR1 is SGHTA and CDR2 FQGNSA. The CDR3 runs to 13 residues. Deletions cut 5 bases from V and 5 bases from J, with 13 bases between. The CDR3 reads CASSPRPGNEQYF. The CDR3 nucleotides read TGTGCCAGCAGCCCTAGACCCGGGAACGAGCAGTACTTC.

In its sample, this clonotype was seen many times. The CDR3 DNA is TGTGCCAGCAGTGAATATCGTACTTCTGGAAACACCATATATTTT. It encodes CASSEYRTSGNTIYF. This chain uses TRBV25-1 with TRBJ1-3; D is unresolved. Germline V gene lookup returns CDR1 MGHDK and CDR2 SYGVNS. This CDR3 has 15 amino acids. The V gene lost 0 bases and the J gene lost 1 base, with 7 bases spanning the gap.

This clonotype occurred many times. The chain is built from TRBV20-1 and TRBJ1-2; possibly TRBD1 for D (5 bases). The V and J ends lost 0 bases and 2 bases respectively, with 13 bases between them. The CDR3 extends over 15 amino acids. From germline, CDR1 is DFQATT and CDR2 SNEGSKA (reference sequence). CDR3 region: CSAREGGTGNYGYTF. The CDR3 nucleotides read TGCAGTGCTAGAGAGGGGGGGACGGGAAACTATGGCTACACCTTC.

With regard to this clonotype: This may be a read error, as it is one base from a much larger clone. This sequence joins TRBV10-3 and TRBJ1-1, with D hard to call. Germline V gene data show CDR1 as ENHRY and CDR2 as SYGVKD. CDR3 length: 13 amino acids. The CDR3 is CAIREIKNTEAFF. Written as DNA, the CDR3 is TGTGCCATCCGTGAAATCAAGAACACTGAAGCTTTCTTT.

This clonotype was seen at least ten times. The chain is built from TRBV7-3 and TRBJ1-1; D remains ambiguous. CDR1 and CDR2 from the germline V gene are SGHTA and FQGTGA. Between the trimmed V and J ends, which lost 1 base and 2 bases, there was a span of 5 bases. This CDR3 has 13 residues. For the CDR3, the DNA is TGTGCCAGCAGCTTAAATTTCAACACTGAAGCTTTCTTT. Translated: CASSLNFNTEAFF. Combining the CDR3 with reference TRBV7-3 and TRBJ1-1 gives the whole variable domain GAGVSQTPSNKVTEKGKYVELRCDPISGHTALYWYRQSLGQGPEFLIYFQGTGAADDSGLPNDRFFAVRPEGSVSTLKIQRTERGDSAVYLCASSLNFNTEAFFGQGTRLTVV.

This clonotype has at least ten counts. The V and J genes are TRBV5-8 and TRBJ2-3; D is perhaps TRBD2 (6 bases). Germline CDR1 is SGHTS and CDR2 is YDEGEE. Trimming removed 0 bases from V and 5 bases from J, with 13 bases in between. The CDR3 has 15 amino acids. The CDR3 region has the DNA TGTGCCAGCAGCTTGGGCGGGCCGGGGGAAGATACGCAGTATTTT. Translation: CASSLGGPGEDTQYF. Based on the CDR3 plus reference TRBV5-8 and TRBJ2-3, the full variable domain is EAGVTQSPTHLIKTRGQQATLRCSPISGHTSVYWYQQALGLGLQFLLWYDEGEERNRGNFPPRFSGRQFPNYSSELNVNALELEDSALYLCASSLGGPGEDTQYFGPGTRLTVL.

This clonotype has at least ten counts. V usage is TRBV7-2 and J usage is TRBJ2-7; a weak D match, TRBD2 (5 bases). Germline lookup yields CDR1 SGHTA and CDR2 FQGNSA. V lost 5 bases, J lost 7 bases, and 12 bases lay in between. This CDR3 is built from 12 residues. The CDR3 loop reads CASSTVSGEQYF. The CDR3 coding sequence is TGTGCCAGCAGCACGGTTTCGGGGGAGCAGTACTTC.

This clonotype was recorded at least ten times. This chain uses TRBV20-1 with TRBJ2-4; no firm D call. The CDR3 loop spans 14 amino acids. V was trimmed by 3 bases and J by 0 bases, leaving 9 bases between them. CDR1 is DFQATT, CDR2 SNEGSKA, per germline (reference sequence). The CDR3 loop reads CSASPRLAKNIQYF. In DNA form, the CDR3 reads TGCAGTGCTAGCCCGCGGCTAGCCAAAAACATTCAGTACTTC.

This clonotype was seen more than once but under ten times. The chain links TRBV11-1 to TRBJ2-1; TRBD2 is a possible D gene (6 bases). The CDR3 spans 15 residues. Germline V lookup: CDR1 SGHAT, CDR2 FQDESV (reference sequence). Trimming removed 5 bases from V and 10 bases from J, with 21 bases in between. The CDR3 sequence: CASSRELARNQEQFF. The CDR3 DNA reads TGTGCCAGCAGCCGCGAACTAGCCCGGAACCAGGAGCAGTTCTTC. Drawing the rest from reference TRBV11-1 and TRBJ2-1, the complete variable domain is EAEVAQSPRYKITEKSQAVAFWCDPISGHATLYWYRQILGQGPELLVQFQDESVVDDSQLPKDRFSAERLKGVDSTLKIQPAELGDSAMYLCASSRELARNQEQFFGPGTRLTVL.

This clonotype has at least ten counts. The V call is TRBV9, the J call TRBJ2-7; D tentatively reads TRBD1 or TRBD2 (6 bases each). V lost 0 bases, J lost 5 bases, and 15 bases lay in between. This CDR3 has 15 amino acids. Germline CDR1 reads SGDLS; CDR2 reads YYNGEE. The CDR3 nucleotides are TGTGCCAGCAGCGTAGCGTGGGGGGCGTACCACGAGCAGTACTTC. It specifies CASSVAWGAYHEQYF. Supplemented by reference TRBV9 and TRBJ2-7, the full variable domain reads DSGVTQTPKHLITATGQRVTLRCSPRSGDLSVYWYQQSLDQGLQFLIQYYNGEERAKGNILERFSAQQFPDLHSELNLSSLELGDSALYFCASSVAWGAYHEQYFGPGTRLTVT.

This clonotype was picked up many times. The J gene is TRBJ2-5, the V gene TRBV15; maybe TRBD1 (6 bases). The V gene's germline CDR1 is LNHNV and CDR2 YYDKDF (reference sequence). Trimming pared 0 bases from V and 3 bases from J, leaving 14 bases between. The CDR3 length is 16 residues. Here the CDR3 reads CATSRDPSRGEETQYF. In DNA, the CDR3 is TGTGCCACCAGCAGAGATCCCAGCAGGGGAGAAGAGACCCAGTACTTC.

The table lists this clonotype with a few counts. The chain links TRBV14 to TRBJ2-1; D possibly corresponds to TRBD1 (6 bases). V lost 7 bases and J lost 6, with 13 bases in between. CDR1 and CDR2 from the germline V gene are SGHDN and FVKESK. This CDR3 is 13 amino acids long. CDR3 loop: CASINNRVNEQFF. For the CDR3, the DNA is TGTGCCAGCATCAATAACAGGGTCAATGAGCAGTTCTTC.

This clonotype was seen ten or more times. The chain employs TRBV4-2 and TRBJ2-5; no clear D. The CDR3 length is 12 residues. Trimming took off 1 base at V and 5 bases at J, with 5 bases between the two ends. Germline CDR1 LGHNA, CDR2 YNFKEQ. The CDR3 loop reads CASSQAFETQYF. The CDR3 DNA reads TGTGCCAGCAGCCAAGCCTTCGAGACCCAGTACTTC.

This clonotype was observed at least ten times. V and J are TRBV4-3 and TRBJ1-1; 7 bases match TRBD1. V was clipped by 1 base and J by 1 base; unmatched bases: 6. This CDR3 spans 16 amino acids. Germline loops: CDR1 LGHNA, CDR2 YSLEER. The DNA for the CDR3 is TGCGCCAGCAGCCAAGTTATTGGGACAGCGAACACTGAAGCTTTCTTT. It yields the protein CASSQVIGTANTEAFF.

This clonotype was observed many times. V is TRBV30 and J is TRBJ1-1, with D unresolved. From germline, CDR1 is GTSNPN and CDR2 SVGIG (reference sequence). V was cut by 5 bases and J by 8 bases, with 9 bases left in between. The CDR3 runs to 10 residues. The CDR3 coding sequence is TGTGCCTGGGTTCAAATAGAAGCTTTCTTT. Translating gives CAWVQIEAFF.

This clonotype was detected ten times or more. The chain couples TRBV5-8 to TRBJ2-6; the D is unclear. Germline V gene data show CDR1 as SGHTS and CDR2 as YDEGEE. The V gene lost 1 base and the J gene lost 0 bases, with 8 bases spanning the gap. The CDR3 sequence is 16 residues long. Written as DNA, the CDR3 is TGTGCCAGCAGCTTGCAGGTACTCTCTGGGGCCAACGTCCTGACTTTC. It codes for CASSLQVLSGANVLTF.

Only one count was recorded for this clonotype. Just one base apart from a much larger clone, this may be a read error. V usage is TRBV7-3 and J usage is TRBJ2-3, with 12 bases identical to TRBD2. The CDR3 extends over 16 amino acids. Trimming at V came to 5 bases and at J to 2 bases, leaving 5 bases not matched to a gene. The germline gives CDR1 SGHTA, CDR2 FQGTGA. The CDR3 spells CASSVLAGGHTDTQYF. The CDR3 nucleotides are TGTGCCAGCAGCGTACTAGCGGGAGGACACACAGATACGCAGTATTTT.

This clonotype was observed many times. J is TRBJ2-3 and V is TRBV29-1; D gene unclear. Germline assignment: CDR1 SQVTM and CDR2 ANQGSEA. The CDR3 is 13 residues long. V lost 4 bases and J 2 bases, leaving 10 bases between the germline ends. CDR3 coding DNA: TGCAGCGTTGGGCCAAACCCCACAGATACGCAGTATTTT. Its protein is CSVGPNPTDTQYF.

About this clonotype: Germline and junction disagree at one end, which may indicate a read error. This chain links TRBV30 with TRBJ1-1, with a tentative D call TRBD1 (5 bases). The CDR3 has 14 residues. Germline CDR1 GTSNPN, CDR2 SVGIG (reference sequence). CDR3 region: CAWRDTPMNTDAFF. The CDR3 nucleotides read TGTGCCTGGAGGGACACACCCATGAACACTGACGCTTTCTTT.

This clonotype showed up many times. The chain combines TRBV10-1 with TRBJ2-4; D is unresolved. Trimming took off 1 base at V and 2 bases at J, with 3 bases between the two ends. Germline CDR1 reads WNHNN; CDR2 reads SYGVQD (reference sequence). The CDR3 runs to 13 residues. In nucleotides, the CDR3 is TGCGCCAGCAGTGAGTTTTCCAAAAACATTCAGTACTTC. Translating it yields CASSEFSKNIQYF.

This clonotype was counted ten times or more. This rearrangement joins TRBV11-3 to TRBJ2-2; D may be TRBD1 or TRBD2 (5 bases each). Trimming took off 4 bases at V and 6 bases at J, with 9 bases between the two ends. The germline gives CDR1 SGHNT, CDR2 YENEEA. The CDR3 consists of 13 residues. The chain's CDR3 is CASSWGNAGELFF. CDR3 coding DNA: TGTGCCAGCAGCTGGGGGAATGCCGGGGAGCTGTTTTTT.

The table lists this clonotype with many counts. The rearrangement uses TRBV6-5 and TRBJ2-3, with TRBD2 matching 10 bases. The CDR3 is made up of 16 amino acids. J gave up 4 bases and V 4 bases, and 8 bases lay outside the gene matches. Germline-derived CDR1 and CDR2 are MNHEY and SVGAGI. This chain's CDR3 is CASSSRAGGSADTQYF. In nucleotides, the CDR3 is TGTGCCAGCAGTTCCCGAGCGGGGGGGAGTGCAGATACGCAGTATTTT.

A word on this clonotype: A much larger clone lies one base from this, so it may be a read error. Since no conserved phenylalanine or tryptophan closes the CDR3, a read error is the likely cause. The chain is built from TRBV20-1 and TRBJ2-7; D is unclear. V lost 0 bases to trimming and J lost 9 bases, with 9 bases between them. The CDR3 totals 11 residues. Germline CDR1 DFQATT, CDR2 SNEGSKA (reference sequence). The CDR3 DNA reads as TGCAGTGCTAGAGAGAGGAACTGGCAGTACCTC. Translated, it gives CSARERNWQYL.